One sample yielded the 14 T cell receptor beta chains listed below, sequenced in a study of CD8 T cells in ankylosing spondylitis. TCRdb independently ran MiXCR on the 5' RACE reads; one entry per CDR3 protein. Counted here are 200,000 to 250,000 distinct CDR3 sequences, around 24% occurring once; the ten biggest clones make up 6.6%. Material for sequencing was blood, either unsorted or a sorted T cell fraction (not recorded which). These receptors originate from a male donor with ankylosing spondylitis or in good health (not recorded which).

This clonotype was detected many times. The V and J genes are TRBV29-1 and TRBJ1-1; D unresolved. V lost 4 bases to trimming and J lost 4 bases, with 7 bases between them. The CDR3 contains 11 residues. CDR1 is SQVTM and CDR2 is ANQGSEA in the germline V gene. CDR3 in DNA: TGCAGCGTTGTACTCCCCACTGAAGCTTTCTTT. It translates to CSVVLPTEAFF.

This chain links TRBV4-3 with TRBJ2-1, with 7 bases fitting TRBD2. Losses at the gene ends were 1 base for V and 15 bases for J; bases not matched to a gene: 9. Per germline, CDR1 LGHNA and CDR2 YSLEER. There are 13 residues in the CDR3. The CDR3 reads CASSQVHAGVLFF. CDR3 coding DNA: TGCGCCAGCAGCCAAGTTCACGCGGGAGTGCTGTTCTTC.

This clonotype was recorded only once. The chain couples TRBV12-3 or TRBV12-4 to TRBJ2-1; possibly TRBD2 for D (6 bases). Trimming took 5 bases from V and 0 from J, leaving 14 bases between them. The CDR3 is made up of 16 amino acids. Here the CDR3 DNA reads TGTGCCAGCAGTGGGATGGGACTTGACTCCTACAATGAGCAGTTCTTC. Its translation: CASSGMGLDSYNEQFF.

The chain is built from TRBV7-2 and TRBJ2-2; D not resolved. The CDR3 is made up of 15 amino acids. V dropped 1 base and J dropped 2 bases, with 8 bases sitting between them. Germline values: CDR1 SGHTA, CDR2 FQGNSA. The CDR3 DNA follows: TGTGCCAGCAGCTTAGAAGGTCTCAACACCGGGGAGCTGTTTTTT. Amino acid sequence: CASSLEGLNTGELFF.

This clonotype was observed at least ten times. The CDR3 sequence is CASEASGRPKRTYNEQFF. The CDR3 DNA follows: TGTGCCAGCGAAGCTAGCGGGAGGCCCAAACGGACCTACAATGAGCAGTTCTTC. V and J are TRBV25-1 and TRBJ2-1, with 11 bases identical to TRBD2. Germline-derived CDR1 and CDR2 are MGHDK and SYGVNS. The CDR3 is 18 residues long. V trimming: 8 bases; J trimming: 2 bases; junction bases outside the gene matches: 14.

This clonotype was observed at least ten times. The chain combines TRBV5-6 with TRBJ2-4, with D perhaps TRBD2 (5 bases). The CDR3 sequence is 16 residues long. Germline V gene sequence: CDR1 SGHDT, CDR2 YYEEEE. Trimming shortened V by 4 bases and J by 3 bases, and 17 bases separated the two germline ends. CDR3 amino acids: CASSPRVKGVKNIQYF. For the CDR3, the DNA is TGTGCCAGCAGCCCCCGCGTTAAGGGAGTCAAAAACATTCAGTACTTC. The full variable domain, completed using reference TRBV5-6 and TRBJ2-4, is DAGVTQSPTHLIKTRGQQVTLRCSPKSGHDTVSWYQQALGQGPQFIFQYYEEEERQRGNFPDRFSGHQFPNYSSELNVNALLLGDSALYLCASSPRVKGVKNIQYFGAGTRLSVL.

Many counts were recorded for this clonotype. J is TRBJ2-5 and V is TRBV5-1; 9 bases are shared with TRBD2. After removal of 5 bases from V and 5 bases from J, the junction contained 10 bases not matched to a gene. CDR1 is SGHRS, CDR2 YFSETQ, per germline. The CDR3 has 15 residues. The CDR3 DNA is TGCGCCAGCAGACAGGTAGCGGGAGAAGGGGAGACCCAGTACTTC. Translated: CASRQVAGEGETQYF.

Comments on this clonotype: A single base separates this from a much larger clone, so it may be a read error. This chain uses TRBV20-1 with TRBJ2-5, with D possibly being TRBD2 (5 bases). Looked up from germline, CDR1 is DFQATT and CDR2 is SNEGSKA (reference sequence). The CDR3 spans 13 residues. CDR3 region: CSASEGWQEAQYF. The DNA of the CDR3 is TGCAGTGCTAGCGAGGGATGGCAAGAGGCCCAGTACTTC.

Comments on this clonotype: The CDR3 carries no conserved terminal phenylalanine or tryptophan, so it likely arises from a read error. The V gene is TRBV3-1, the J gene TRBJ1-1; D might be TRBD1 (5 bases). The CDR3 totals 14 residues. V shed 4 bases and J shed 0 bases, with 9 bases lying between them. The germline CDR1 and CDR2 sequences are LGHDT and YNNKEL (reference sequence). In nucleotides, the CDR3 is TGTGCCAGCAGCCTGGGACGAATGAACACTGAAGCTTTCTCT. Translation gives CASSLGRMNTEAFS.

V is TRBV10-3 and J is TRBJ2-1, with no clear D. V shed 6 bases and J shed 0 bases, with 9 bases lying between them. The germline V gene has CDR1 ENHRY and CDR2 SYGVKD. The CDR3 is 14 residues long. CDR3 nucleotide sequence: TGTGCCATCAGCAGCTTGAGCTCCTACAATGAGCAGTTCTTC. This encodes CAISSLSSYNEQFF.

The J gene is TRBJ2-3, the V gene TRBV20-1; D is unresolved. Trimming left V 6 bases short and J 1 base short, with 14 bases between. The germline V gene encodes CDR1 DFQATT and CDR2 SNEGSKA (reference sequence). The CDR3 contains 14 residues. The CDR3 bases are TGCAGTGCCCCGAGCCCCCTGGGCACAGATACGCAGTATTTT. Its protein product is CSAPSPLGTDTQYF.

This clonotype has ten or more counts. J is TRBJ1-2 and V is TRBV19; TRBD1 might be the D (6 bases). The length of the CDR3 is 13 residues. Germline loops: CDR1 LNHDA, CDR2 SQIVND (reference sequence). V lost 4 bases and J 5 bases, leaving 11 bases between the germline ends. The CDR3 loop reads CASSTGQIYGYTF. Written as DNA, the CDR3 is TGTGCCAGTAGTACCGGACAGATTTATGGCTACACCTTC.

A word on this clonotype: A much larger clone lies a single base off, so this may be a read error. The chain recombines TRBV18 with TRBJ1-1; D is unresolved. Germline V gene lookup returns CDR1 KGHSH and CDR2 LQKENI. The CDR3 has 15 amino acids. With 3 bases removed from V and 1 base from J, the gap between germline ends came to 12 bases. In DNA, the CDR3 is TGTGCCAGCTCACCCATAACGCATGGGAACACTGAAGCTTTCTTT. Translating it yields CASSPITHGNTEAFF.

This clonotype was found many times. The CDR3 DNA reads as TGTGCCAGCTCACCAGTGGGAGGTTCAAACAATCAGCCCCAGCATTTT. This encodes CASSPVGGSNNQPQHF. J is TRBJ1-5 and V is TRBV18, with D hard to call. Deletions cut 2 bases from V and 3 bases from J, with 14 bases between. Germline V gene data show CDR1 as KGHSH and CDR2 as LQKENI. The length of the CDR3 is 16 residues.